This TCR beta chain was found in a study of glioma-infiltrating T cells. Study-level points and caveats: CDR3 overlap between tissue and blood was very small. Gliomas, especially low-grade, showed above-expected tissue-blood divergence; non-neoplastic patients showed below.

The V and J ends lost 6 bases and 5 bases respectively, with 11 bases between them. The CDR3 has 11 residues. CDR1 and CDR2 (germline): DFQATT, SNEGSKA (reference sequence). This clonotype was observed at least ten times. Its antigen remains unknown. Using RNA template, CDR3s of TCR alpha and beta were amplified with iRepertoire arm-PCR. Input was 100-400 ng of tissue mRNA or PBMC total RNA. TCRdb processed the multiplex PCR reads anew with MiXCR; each CDR3 protein has one entry. The sample lists roughly 120,000 distinct CDR3 sequences; around 23% were seen once. This clonotype was sampled from a human donor with low-grade glioma or glioblastoma, undergoing nonglioma brain surgery, or in good health (not recorded which). Sample: glioma tissue, nonneoplastic brain tissue, or PBMCs (not recorded which). The gene calls are TRBV20-1 and TRBJ2-7; D is unresolved. As DNA, the CDR3 is TGCAGTGCCGGGCCGCTCAACGAGCAGTACTTC. Amino acid sequence: CSAGPLNEQYF.